The clone carrying this T cell receptor beta chain occurred a few times. Its specificity is not known. The entry originates in a study of beta chain features in type 1 diabetes. Reverse transcribing all isolated RNA meant expressed TCRB transcripts were sequenced. Assay: immunoSEQ multiplex PCR; the TCRdb copy retains only in-frame clones and omits some. The data contain a few hundred thousand clones, about 20% of them seen just once; the ten biggest clones take up 0.044%. Findings and limits, study-wide: Lower insertion and higher deletion counts appeared at VDJ junctions in type 1 diabetes patients. Amplification by PCR could prefer shorter templates, with the same effect in patients and controls. The analysis here could not establish whether HLA type shapes TCRB rearrangement. Shortening of TCRB CDR3s, moderate but significant, appeared in all four CD4+ subsets of Type 1 diabetes patients.

Sequencing input: naive CD4+ T cells from blood. The receptor was isolated from a woman between 18 and 30 years old in good health.

The CDR3 DNA reads TGTGCCTGGAGTGTGGGGGGACCAGCAACTAATGAAAAACTGTTTTTT. Its translation is CAWSVGGPATNEKLFF. This chain links TRBV30 with TRBJ1-4; a weak D match, TRBD1 (5 bases). This CDR3 spans 16 amino acids. The V gene lost 0 bases and the J gene lost 0 bases, with 11 bases spanning the gap. Germline CDR1 GTSNPN, CDR2 SVGIG (reference sequence).